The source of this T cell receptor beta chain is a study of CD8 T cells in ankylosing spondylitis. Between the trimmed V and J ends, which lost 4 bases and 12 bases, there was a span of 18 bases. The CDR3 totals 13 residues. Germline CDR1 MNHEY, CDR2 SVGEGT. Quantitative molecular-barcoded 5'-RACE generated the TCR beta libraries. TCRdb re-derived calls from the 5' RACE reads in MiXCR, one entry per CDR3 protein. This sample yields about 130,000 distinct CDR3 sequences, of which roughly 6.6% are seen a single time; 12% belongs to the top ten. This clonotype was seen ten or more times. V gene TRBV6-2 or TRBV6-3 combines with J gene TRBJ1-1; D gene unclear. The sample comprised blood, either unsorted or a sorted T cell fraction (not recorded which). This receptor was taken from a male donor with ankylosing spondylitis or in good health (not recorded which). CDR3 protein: CASSFAGVVETFF. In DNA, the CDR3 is TGTGCCAGCAGTTTTGCAGGTGTTGTTGAGACTTTCTTT.